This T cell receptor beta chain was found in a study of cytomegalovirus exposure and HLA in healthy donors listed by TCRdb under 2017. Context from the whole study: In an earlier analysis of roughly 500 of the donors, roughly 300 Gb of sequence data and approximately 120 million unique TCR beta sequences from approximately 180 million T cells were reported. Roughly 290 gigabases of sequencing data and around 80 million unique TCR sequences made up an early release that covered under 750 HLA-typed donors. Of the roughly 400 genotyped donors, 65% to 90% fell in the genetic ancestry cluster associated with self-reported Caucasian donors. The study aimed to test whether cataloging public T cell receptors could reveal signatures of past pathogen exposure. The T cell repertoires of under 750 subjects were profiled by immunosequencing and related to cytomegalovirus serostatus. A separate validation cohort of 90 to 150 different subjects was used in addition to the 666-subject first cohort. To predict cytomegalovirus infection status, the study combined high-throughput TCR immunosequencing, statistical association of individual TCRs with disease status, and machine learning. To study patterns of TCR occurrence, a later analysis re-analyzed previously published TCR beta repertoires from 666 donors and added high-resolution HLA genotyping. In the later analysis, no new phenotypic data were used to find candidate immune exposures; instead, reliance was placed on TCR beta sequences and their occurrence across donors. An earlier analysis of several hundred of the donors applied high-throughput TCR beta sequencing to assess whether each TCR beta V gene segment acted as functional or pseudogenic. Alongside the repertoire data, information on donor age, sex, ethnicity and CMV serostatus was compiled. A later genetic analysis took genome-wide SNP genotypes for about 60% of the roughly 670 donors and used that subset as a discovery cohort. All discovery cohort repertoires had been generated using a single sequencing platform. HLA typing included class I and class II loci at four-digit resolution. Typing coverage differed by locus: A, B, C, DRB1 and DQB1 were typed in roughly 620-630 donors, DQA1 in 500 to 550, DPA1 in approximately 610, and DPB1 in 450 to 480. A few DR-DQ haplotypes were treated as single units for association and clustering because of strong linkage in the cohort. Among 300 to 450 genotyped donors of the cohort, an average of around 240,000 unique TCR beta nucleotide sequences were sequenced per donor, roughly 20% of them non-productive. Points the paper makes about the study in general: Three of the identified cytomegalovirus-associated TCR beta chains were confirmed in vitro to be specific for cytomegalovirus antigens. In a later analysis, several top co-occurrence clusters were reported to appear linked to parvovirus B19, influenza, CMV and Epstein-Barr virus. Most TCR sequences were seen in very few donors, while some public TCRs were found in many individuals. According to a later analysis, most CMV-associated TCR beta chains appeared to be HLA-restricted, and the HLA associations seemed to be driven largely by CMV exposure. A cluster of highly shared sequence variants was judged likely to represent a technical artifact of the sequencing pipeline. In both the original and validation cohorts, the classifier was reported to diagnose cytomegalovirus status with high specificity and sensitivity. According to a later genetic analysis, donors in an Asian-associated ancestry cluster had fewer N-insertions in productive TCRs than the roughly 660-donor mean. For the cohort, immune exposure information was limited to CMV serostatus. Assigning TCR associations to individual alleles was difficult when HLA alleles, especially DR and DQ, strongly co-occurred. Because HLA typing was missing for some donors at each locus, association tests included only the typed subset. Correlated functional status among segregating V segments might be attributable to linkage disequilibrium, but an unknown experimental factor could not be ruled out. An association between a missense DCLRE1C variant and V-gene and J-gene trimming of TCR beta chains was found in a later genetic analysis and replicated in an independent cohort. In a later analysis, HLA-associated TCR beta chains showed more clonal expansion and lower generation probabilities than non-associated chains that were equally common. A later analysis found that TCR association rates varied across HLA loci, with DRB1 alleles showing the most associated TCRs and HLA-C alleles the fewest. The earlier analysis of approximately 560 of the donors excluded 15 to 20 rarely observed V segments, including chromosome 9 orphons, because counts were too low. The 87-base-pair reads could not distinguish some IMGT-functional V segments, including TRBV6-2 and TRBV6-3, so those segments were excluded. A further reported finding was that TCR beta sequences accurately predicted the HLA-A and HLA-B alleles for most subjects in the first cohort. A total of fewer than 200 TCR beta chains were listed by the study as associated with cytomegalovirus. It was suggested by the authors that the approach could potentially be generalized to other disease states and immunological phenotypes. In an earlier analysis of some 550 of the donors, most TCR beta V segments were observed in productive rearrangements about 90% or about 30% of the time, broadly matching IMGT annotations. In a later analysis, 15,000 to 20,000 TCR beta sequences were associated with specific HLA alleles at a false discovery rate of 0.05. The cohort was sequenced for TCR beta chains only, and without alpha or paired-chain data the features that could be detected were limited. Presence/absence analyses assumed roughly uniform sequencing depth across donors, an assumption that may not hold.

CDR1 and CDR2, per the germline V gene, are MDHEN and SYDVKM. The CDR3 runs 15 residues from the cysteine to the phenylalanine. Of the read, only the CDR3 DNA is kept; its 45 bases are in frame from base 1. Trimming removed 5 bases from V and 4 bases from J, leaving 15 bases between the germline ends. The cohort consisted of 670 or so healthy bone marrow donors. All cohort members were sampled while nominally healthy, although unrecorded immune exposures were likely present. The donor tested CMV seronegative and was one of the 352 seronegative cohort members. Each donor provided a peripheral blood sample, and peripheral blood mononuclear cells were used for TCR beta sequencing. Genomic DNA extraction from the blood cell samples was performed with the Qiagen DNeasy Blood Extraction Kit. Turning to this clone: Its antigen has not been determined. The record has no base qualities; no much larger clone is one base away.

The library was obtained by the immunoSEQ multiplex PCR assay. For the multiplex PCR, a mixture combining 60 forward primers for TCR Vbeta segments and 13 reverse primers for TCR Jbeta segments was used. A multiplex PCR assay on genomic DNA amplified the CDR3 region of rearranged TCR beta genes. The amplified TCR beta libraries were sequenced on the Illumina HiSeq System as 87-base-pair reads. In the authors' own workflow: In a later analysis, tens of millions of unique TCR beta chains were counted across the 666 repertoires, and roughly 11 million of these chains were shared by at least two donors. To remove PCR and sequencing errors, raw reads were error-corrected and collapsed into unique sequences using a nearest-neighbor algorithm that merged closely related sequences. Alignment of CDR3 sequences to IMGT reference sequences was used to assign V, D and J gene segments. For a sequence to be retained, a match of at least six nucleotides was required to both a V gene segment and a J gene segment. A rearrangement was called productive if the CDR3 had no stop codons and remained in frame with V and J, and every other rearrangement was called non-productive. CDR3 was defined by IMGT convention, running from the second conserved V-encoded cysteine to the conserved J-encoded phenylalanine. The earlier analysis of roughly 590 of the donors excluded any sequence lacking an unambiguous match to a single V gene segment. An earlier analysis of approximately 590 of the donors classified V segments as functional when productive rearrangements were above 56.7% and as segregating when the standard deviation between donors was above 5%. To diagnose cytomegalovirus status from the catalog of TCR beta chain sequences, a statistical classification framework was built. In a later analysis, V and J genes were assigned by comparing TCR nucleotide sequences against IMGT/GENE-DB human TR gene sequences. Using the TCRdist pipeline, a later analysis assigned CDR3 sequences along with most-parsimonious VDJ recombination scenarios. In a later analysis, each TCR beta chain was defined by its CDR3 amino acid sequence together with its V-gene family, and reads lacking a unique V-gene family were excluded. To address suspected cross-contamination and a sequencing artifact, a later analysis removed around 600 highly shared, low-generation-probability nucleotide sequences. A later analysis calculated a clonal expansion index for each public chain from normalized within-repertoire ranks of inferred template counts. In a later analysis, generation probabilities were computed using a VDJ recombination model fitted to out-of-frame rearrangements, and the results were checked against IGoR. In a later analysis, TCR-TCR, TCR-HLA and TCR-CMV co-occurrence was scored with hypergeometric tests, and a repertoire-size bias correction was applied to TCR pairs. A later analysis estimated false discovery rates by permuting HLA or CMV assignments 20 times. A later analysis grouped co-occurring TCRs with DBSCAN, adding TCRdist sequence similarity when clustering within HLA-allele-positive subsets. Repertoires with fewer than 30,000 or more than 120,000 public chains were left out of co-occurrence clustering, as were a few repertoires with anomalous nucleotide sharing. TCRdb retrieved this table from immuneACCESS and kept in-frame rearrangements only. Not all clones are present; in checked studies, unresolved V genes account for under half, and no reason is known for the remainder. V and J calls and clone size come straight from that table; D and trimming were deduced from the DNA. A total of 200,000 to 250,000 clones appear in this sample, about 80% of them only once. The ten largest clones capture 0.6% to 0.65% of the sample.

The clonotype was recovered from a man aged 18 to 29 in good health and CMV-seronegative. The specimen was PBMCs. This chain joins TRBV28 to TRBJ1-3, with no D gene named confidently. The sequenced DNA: TGTGCCAGCAGTCCCCCACGAGGGCTGGGAAACACCATATATTTT. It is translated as CASSPPRGLGNTIYF. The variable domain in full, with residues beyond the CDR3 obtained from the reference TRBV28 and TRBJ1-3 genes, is DVKVTQSSRYLVKRTGEKVFLECVQDMDHENMFWYRQDPGLGLRLIYFSYDVKMKEKGDIPEGYSVSREKKERFSLILESASTNQTSMYLCASSPPRGLGNTIYFGEGSWLTVV.